The next 32 T cell receptor beta chains were all read from a single sample in a study of T cell repertoires in cytomegalovirus infection (dated by TCRdb to between 2019 and 2020). TCRdb shows the sequencer as Illumina HiSeq 1500. TCRdb ran its own pipeline on the public reads, namely fastp trimming at Q25 and MiXCR clone calling, and kept in-frame beta chains. Every distinct CDR3 protein forms one entry, paired with its most common genes and DNA. The sample data list about 100,000 distinct CDR3 sequences, and 23% of these were observed just once. Of the sample, roughly two fifths falls within the top ten clones. Source material: CD8+ T cells from PBMCs. Receptor source: a human donor in good health (CMV status not recorded). Some clones in this sample may be carry-over from other donors' samples.

The rearrangement uses TRBV4-1 and TRBJ2-7; maybe TRBD1 (6 bases). The germline V and J ends were trimmed by 0 bases and 3 bases, with 15 bases remaining between them. Germline V gene lookup returns CDR1 MGHRA and CDR2 YSYEKL. CDR3 length equals 16 residues. The CDR3 is CASSQEEGTRGYEQYF. For the CDR3, the DNA is TGCGCCAGCAGCCAAGAAGAGGGGACACGAGGCTACGAGCAGTACTTC.

This clonotype has only a few counts. V is TRBV10-3 and J is TRBJ1-1; D perhaps matches TRBD1 (5 bases). V lost 0 bases, J lost 6 bases, and 8 bases lay in between. Germline lookup yields CDR1 ENHRY and CDR2 SYGVKD. The CDR3 runs 13 residues. The CDR3 coding sequence is TGTGCCATCAGTGAGTCACCGGGGGCTGAAGCTTTCTTT. It codes for CAISESPGAEAFF.

In this sample, this clonotype turned up a few times. The chain recombines TRBV7-9 with TRBJ2-5; the match to TRBD2 covers 11 bases. V was pared by 4 bases and J by 4 bases, with 17 bases of the junction left unmatched. This CDR3 is built from 19 residues. Germline CDR1 and CDR2: SEHNR and FQNEAQ (reference sequence). Here the CDR3 DNA reads TGTGCCAGCAGCTCCCGGGCCTCTACTAGCGGGAGTTGGGGAGAGACCCAGTACTTC. Protein: CASSSRASTSGSWGETQYF.

This clonotype came up a few times. The chain couples TRBV9 to TRBJ2-2; 8 bases line up with TRBD1. Germline-derived CDR1 and CDR2 are SGDLS and YYNGEE. The CDR3 loop spans 13 amino acids. V lost 0 bases, J lost 13 bases, and 5 bases stayed unmatched. The CDR3 here is CASSVAGGGRLFF. Written as DNA, the CDR3 is TGTGCCAGCAGCGTAGCAGGGGGCGGAAGGCTGTTTTTT. Full variable domain (missing parts from reference TRBV9 and TRBJ2-2): DSGVTQTPKHLITATGQRVTLRCSPRSGDLSVYWYQQSLDQGLQFLIQYYNGEERAKGNILERFSAQQFPDLHSELNLSSLELGDSALYFCASSVAGGGRLFFGEGSRLTVL.

The table lists this clonotype with many counts. The chain carries TRBV7-9 and TRBJ2-2, with a tentative D call TRBD2 (5 bases). The V gene's germline CDR1 is SEHNR and CDR2 FQNEAQ (reference sequence). V was pared by 4 bases and J by 6 bases, with 9 bases between. The CDR3 totals 13 residues. The CDR3 DNA sequence: TGTGCCAGCAGCTCATCCGGGGCCGGGGAGCTGTTTTTT. Amino acids: CASSSSGAGELFF.

This chain uses TRBV11-2 with TRBJ2-7; D is ambiguous. Trimming removed 1 base at V and 5 bases at J, with 21 bases between. CDR1 is SGHAT and CDR2 is FQNNGV in the germline V gene. The CDR3 is made up of 17 amino acids. The CDR3 region is CASSLVAARKDTDEQYF. The CDR3 DNA sequence: TGTGCCAGCAGCTTAGTTGCGGCTAGAAAAGACACGGACGAGCAGTACTTC. Looking up the rest from reference TRBV11-2 and TRBJ2-7 gives the full variable domain: EAGVAQSPRYKIIEKRQSVAFWCNPISGHATLYWYQQILGQGPKLLIQFQNNGVVDDSQLPKDRFSAERLKGVDSTLKIQPAKLEDSAVYLCASSLVAARKDTDEQYFGPGTRLTVT.

This clonotype came up many times. This chain uses TRBV7-9 with TRBJ2-2; no clear D gene. The CDR3 is 14 amino acids. V lost 5 bases to trimming and J lost 5 bases, with 12 bases between them. CDR1 and CDR2 from the germline V gene are SEHNR and FQNEAQ (reference sequence). CDR3 sequence: CASSVPGTTGELFF. The CDR3 DNA reads as TGTGCCAGCAGCGTTCCGGGTACTACCGGGGAGCTGTTTTTT.

V and J are TRBV7-2 and TRBJ2-3; 13 nucleotides line up with TRBD2. V was pared by 5 bases and J by 0 bases, with 2 bases of the junction left unmatched. Germline V gives CDR1 SGHTA, CDR2 FQGNSA. The CDR3 extends over 16 amino acids. The CDR3 sequence: CASSTGLAGSTDTQYF. CDR3 nucleotides: TGTGCCAGCAGCACGGGACTAGCGGGGAGCACAGATACGCAGTATTTT.

This rearrangement joins TRBV30 to TRBJ2-3; D gene unclear. CDR1 is GTSNPN and CDR2 is SVGIG in the germline V gene (reference sequence). V gave up 0 bases and J gave up 5 bases, with 12 bases separating them. This CDR3 is built from 14 residues. The DNA for the CDR3 is TGTGCCTGGAGTGTACTATCTATTGGAGATACGCAGTATTTT. It specifies CAWSVLSIGDTQYF.

Many counts were recorded for this clonotype. The V gene is TRBV7-8, the J gene TRBJ1-5; 10 bases agree with TRBD1. V shed 2 bases, J shed 6 bases, and the junction held 1 base outside the gene matches. Germline V CDR1 and CDR2: SGHVS, FQNEAQ. The CDR3 has 14 amino acids. CDR3 protein: CASSLWDRGQPQHF. CDR3 sequence (DNA): TGTGCCAGCAGCTTATGGGACAGGGGTCAGCCCCAGCATTTT.

The chain is built from TRBV28 and TRBJ2-7, with 9 bases that match TRBD1. The CDR3 contains 15 residues. Germline V gene lookup returns CDR1 MDHEN and CDR2 SYDVKM. V lost 10 bases and J lost 3; bases outside the gene matches: 13. In nucleotides, the CDR3 is TGTGCCATATTAGTTTGGGGACAGGGAGGCTACGAGCAGTACTTC. It is translated as CAILVWGQGGYEQYF.

This clonotype was counted a few times. The chain combines TRBV7-9 with TRBJ2-1; 7 nucleotides match TRBD2. V lost 5 bases to trimming and J lost 2 bases; unmatched junction nucleotides: 12. This CDR3 has 17 amino acids. Germline V gene data show CDR1 as SEHNR and CDR2 as FQNEAQ (reference sequence). The CDR3 loop reads CASSQKPSGKTYNEQFF. The CDR3, as DNA: TGTGCCAGCAGCCAGAAACCCAGCGGGAAAACCTACAATGAGCAGTTCTTC.

The V and J genes are TRBV5-5 and TRBJ2-1; D possibly uses TRBD1 or TRBD2 (5 bases each). This CDR3 spans 14 amino acids. Germline loops: CDR1 SGHKS, CDR2 YYEKEE (reference sequence). With 4 bases removed from V and 7 bases from J, the gap between germline ends came to 15 bases. The CDR3 sequence is CASSHPGPGNEQFF. CDR3 sequence (DNA): TGTGCCAGCAGCCACCCGGGGCCGGGGAATGAGCAGTTCTTC.

This rearrangement joins TRBV20-1 to TRBJ2-1, with 11 bases identical to TRBD2. Per germline, CDR1 DFQATT and CDR2 SNEGSKA (reference sequence). This CDR3 has 16 amino acids. The ends lost 1 base at V and 4 bases at J; junction bases unmatched: 6. CDR3 coding DNA: TGCAGTGCTAGAGGGGGACTAGCGGAAGCATACAATGAGCAGTTCTTC. Its translation is CSARGGLAEAYNEQFF.

The table lists this clonotype with many counts. The rearrangement joins TRBV7-7 to TRBJ2-2; perhaps TRBD1 as D (5 bases). With 1 base removed from V and 1 base from J, the gap between germline ends came to 7 bases. CDR3 size: 15 residues. Germline-derived CDR1 and CDR2 are SSHAT and FNYEAQ (reference sequence). The CDR3 sequence: CASSLEGRNTGELFF. The CDR3 DNA sequence: TGTGCCAGCAGCTTAGAGGGGCGGAACACCGGGGAGCTGTTTTTT.

This clonotype turned up a few times. J is TRBJ2-3 and V is TRBV12-3 or TRBV12-4; D perhaps matches TRBD1 (6 bases). The germline V and J ends were trimmed by 6 bases and 0 bases, with 13 bases remaining between them. This CDR3 is built from 15 residues. The CDR3 loop is CASRAGAFSTDTQYF. The CDR3 DNA follows: TGTGCCAGCAGGGCAGGGGCATTTAGCACAGATACGCAGTATTTT.

This clonotype appeared a few times. The genes are TRBV20-1 and TRBJ2-7; the D gene is possibly TRBD2 (5 bases). Trimming removed 1 base at V and 3 bases at J, with 7 bases between. Germline lookup yields CDR1 DFQATT and CDR2 SNEGSKA (reference sequence). The CDR3 totals 12 residues. CDR3 amino acids: CSARGTDYEQYF. As DNA, the CDR3 is TGCAGTGCTAGAGGGACTGACTACGAGCAGTACTTC.

The J gene is TRBJ2-1, the V gene TRBV4-1, with D perhaps TRBD1 (6 bases). The germline V gene has CDR1 MGHRA and CDR2 YSYEKL. The CDR3 contains 15 residues. Trimming shortened V by 4 bases and J by 4 bases, and 14 bases separated the two germline ends. CDR3 sequence reads: CASSLRQGPYNEQFF. The CDR3 DNA follows: TGCGCCAGCAGCCTTCGTCAGGGGCCTTACAATGAGCAGTTCTTC.

This clonotype has ten or more counts. The chain uses TRBV7-8 and TRBJ2-5, with D possibly matching TRBD2 (6 bases). CDR1 SGHVS and CDR2 FQNEAQ come from the germline V gene. The ends were cut back, 2 bases at V and 1 base at J, with 11 bases in the middle. The CDR3 runs to 15 residues. CDR3 region: CASSLSGGVQETQYF. As DNA, the CDR3 is TGTGCCAGCAGCTTATCCGGGGGTGTCCAAGAGACCCAGTACTTC.

The gene calls are TRBV2 and TRBJ2-7; 8 bases align to TRBD2. V shed 8 bases and J 5 bases; nucleotides not matched to a gene: 11. This CDR3 region has 14 residues. Germline assignment: CDR1 SNHLY and CDR2 FYNNEI. CDR3 loop: CASAGTRKFDEQYF. In nucleotides, the CDR3 is TGTGCCAGCGCCGGGACTAGAAAATTTGACGAGCAGTACTTC.

This clonotype showed up many times. The J gene is TRBJ2-7, the V gene TRBV3-1; perhaps TRBD2 as D (6 bases). The V and J ends lost 0 bases and 0 bases respectively, with 9 bases between them. The germline V gene encodes CDR1 LGHDT and CDR2 YNNKEL (reference sequence). The CDR3 has 15 residues. The DNA for the CDR3 is TGTGCCAGCAGCCAAGACGGAGGGGACTCCTACGAGCAGTACTTC. It specifies CASSQDGGDSYEQYF.

The chain uses TRBV6-6 and TRBJ2-1; 7 bases are shared with TRBD2. CDR3 length equals 11 residues. Germline assignment: CDR1 MNHNY and CDR2 SVGAGI (reference sequence). Trimming removed 3 bases from V and 14 bases from J; junction bases left unmatched: 4. Written as DNA, the CDR3 is TGTGCCAGCAGTTATGCGGGGGACGAGTTCTTC. Translated: CASSYAGDEFF.

There are a few counts of this clonotype. The V call is TRBV7-9, the J call TRBJ1-1, with 12 bases lining up with TRBD1. The V gene end was trimmed by 5 bases and the J gene end by 5 bases; junction bases not matched to a gene: 6. Germline V CDR1 and CDR2: SEHNR, FQNEAQ (reference sequence). CDR3 size: 15 residues. CDR3 in amino acids: CASSIPGQGATEAFF. The CDR3 nucleotides are TGTGCCAGCAGCATTCCGGGACAGGGGGCGACTGAAGCTTTCTTT.

CDR3 sequence (DNA): TGCGCCAGCAGCTACGGGGTGAAGCTGTTTTTT. Its translation is CASSYGVKLFF. This chain connects TRBV5-1 to TRBJ2-2, with a possible D match to TRBD2 (5 bases). V dropped 3 bases and J dropped 12 bases, with 9 bases sitting between them. Germline CDR1 reads SGHRS; CDR2 reads YFSETQ. This CDR3 has 11 amino acids.

Details on this clonotype: A clone one base away is much larger, so this may be a read error. The chain has TRBV7-2 and TRBJ1-1; D not certain. V dropped 5 bases and J dropped 2 bases, with 24 bases sitting between them. Looked up from germline, CDR1 is SGHTA and CDR2 is FQGNSA. The CDR3 has 18 amino acids. CDR3 region: CASSPVWVQEGVNTEAFF. CDR3 coding DNA: TGTGCCAGCAGCCCAGTATGGGTGCAGGAAGGTGTCAACACTGAAGCTTTCTTT.

A note on this clonotype: A much larger clone lies one base from this, so it may be a read error. V is TRBV7-4 and J is TRBJ2-1, with D hard to call. The CDR3 has 15 amino acids. The germline gives CDR1 SGHVT, CDR2 SQSDAQ. The germline V and J ends were trimmed by 1 base and 4 bases, with 11 bases remaining between them. The CDR3 here is CASSLGRVKYNEQFF. CDR3 bases: TGTGCCAGCAGCTTAGGTCGGGTGAAGTACAATGAGCAGTTCTTC.

This clonotype was detected many times. The chain couples TRBV6-5 to TRBJ2-6; the D is unclear. There are 13 residues in the CDR3. CDR1 MNHEY and CDR2 SVGAGI come from the germline V gene. V was cut by 6 bases and J by 2 bases, with 5 bases left in between. The chain's CDR3 is CASSPTGANVLTF. The CDR3 nucleotides read TGTGCCAGCAGCCCGACTGGGGCCAACGTCCTGACTTTC.

This clonotype was found many times. The genes are TRBV6-2 or TRBV6-3 and TRBJ2-4, with 7 positions matching TRBD1. This CDR3 spans 15 amino acids. In germline, CDR1 is MNHEY, CDR2 SVGEGT. After removal of 6 bases from V and 0 bases from J, the junction contained 5 bases not matched to a gene. The CDR3 nucleotides read TGTGCCAGCAGCCCGACAGGGCGAGCCAAAAACATTCAGTACTTC. It encodes CASSPTGRAKNIQYF.

This clonotype was observed a handful of times. The V call is TRBV28, the J call TRBJ2-5; D gene unclear. The CDR3 totals 15 residues. From germline, CDR1 is MDHEN and CDR2 SYDVKM. The V gene lost 5 bases and the J gene lost 7 bases, with 20 bases spanning the gap. For the CDR3, the DNA is TGTGCCAGCAGTCCCCTCGGTGGGCCAACCTGGACCCAGTACTTC. Translation gives CASSPLGGPTWTQYF.

The J gene is TRBJ2-1, the V gene TRBV9; D possibly uses TRBD1 or TRBD2 (5 bases each). CDR3 length equals 16 residues. Between the trimmed V and J ends, which lost 3 bases and 5 bases, there was a span of 18 bases. Germline-derived CDR1 and CDR2 are SGDLS and YYNGEE. The CDR3 DNA reads as TGTGCCAGCAGCGGAAGTGGGGGTAGGTCGAACAATGAGCAGTTCTTC. Translated: CASSGSGGRSNNEQFF.

A few counts support this clonotype. The chain has TRBV20-1 and TRBJ2-7; TRBD1 matches 10 bases. The CDR3 has 11 amino acids. Germline trimming cut 5 bases from V and 6 bases from J; bases unmatched to any gene: 1. Germline CDR1 reads DFQATT; CDR2 reads SNEGSKA (reference sequence). The CDR3 reads CSAWDRGEQYF. The CDR3 nucleotides read TGCAGTGCTTGGGACAGGGGCGAGCAGTACTTC.

This clonotype was seen many times. V and J are TRBV7-6 and TRBJ2-2, with a tentative D call TRBD2 (7 bases). The CDR3 sequence is 16 residues long. The V end lost 3 bases, the J end lost 4 bases, and 15 bases lay between the germline ends. Germline CDR1 is SGHVS and CDR2 is FNYEAQ. CDR3 in amino acids: CASSFSAGAITGELFF. CDR3 coding DNA: TGTGCCAGCAGCTTTAGCGCGGGGGCTATCACCGGGGAGCTGTTTTTT.